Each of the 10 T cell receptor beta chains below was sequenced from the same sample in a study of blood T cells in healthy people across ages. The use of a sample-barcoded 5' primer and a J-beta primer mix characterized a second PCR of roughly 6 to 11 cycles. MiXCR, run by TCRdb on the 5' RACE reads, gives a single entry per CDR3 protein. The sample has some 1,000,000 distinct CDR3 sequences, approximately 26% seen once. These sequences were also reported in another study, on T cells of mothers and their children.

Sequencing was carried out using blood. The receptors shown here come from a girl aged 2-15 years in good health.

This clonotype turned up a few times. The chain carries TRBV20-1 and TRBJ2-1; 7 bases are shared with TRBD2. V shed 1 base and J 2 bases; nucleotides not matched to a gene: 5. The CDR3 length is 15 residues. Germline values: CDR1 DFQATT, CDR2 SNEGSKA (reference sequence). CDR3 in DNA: TGCAGTGCTAGAGTTCTGGCGGGAGCCTACAATGAGCAGTTCTTC. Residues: CSARVLAGAYNEQFF.

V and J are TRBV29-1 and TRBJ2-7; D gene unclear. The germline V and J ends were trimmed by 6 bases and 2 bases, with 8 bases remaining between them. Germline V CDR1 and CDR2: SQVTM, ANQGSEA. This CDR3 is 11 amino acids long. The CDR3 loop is CSVSGPYEQYF. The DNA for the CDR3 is TGCAGCGTCTCGGGCCCCTACGAGCAGTACTTC.

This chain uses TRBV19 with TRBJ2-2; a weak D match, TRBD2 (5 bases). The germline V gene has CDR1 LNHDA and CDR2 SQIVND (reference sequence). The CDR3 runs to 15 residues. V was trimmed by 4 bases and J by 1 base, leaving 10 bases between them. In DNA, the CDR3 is TGTGCCAGTAGTACAGCCGGGAAGAACACCGGGGAGCTGTTTTTT. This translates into CASSTAGKNTGELFF.

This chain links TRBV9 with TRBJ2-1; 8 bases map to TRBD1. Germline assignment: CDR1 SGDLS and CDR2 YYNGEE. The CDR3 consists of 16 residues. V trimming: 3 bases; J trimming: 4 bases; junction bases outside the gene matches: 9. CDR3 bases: TGTGCCAGCAGCGCCGGCCCGGGACAGGCGTACAATGAGCAGTTCTTC. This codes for CASSAGPGQAYNEQFF.

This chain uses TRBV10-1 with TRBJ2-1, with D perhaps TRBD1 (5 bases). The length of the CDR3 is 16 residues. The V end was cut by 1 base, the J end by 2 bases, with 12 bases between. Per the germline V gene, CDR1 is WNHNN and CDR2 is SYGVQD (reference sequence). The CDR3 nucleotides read TGCGCCAGCAGTGAGTTTGGCAGGGCAACCTACAATGAGCAGTTCTTC. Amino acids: CASSEFGRATYNEQFF.

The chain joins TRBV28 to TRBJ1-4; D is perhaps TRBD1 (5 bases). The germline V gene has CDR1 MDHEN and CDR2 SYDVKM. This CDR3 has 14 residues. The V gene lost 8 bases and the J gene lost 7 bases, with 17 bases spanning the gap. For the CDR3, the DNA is TGTGCCAGCCTGGACCCCCTTGGGGGTGAAAAACTGTTTTTT. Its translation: CASLDPLGGEKLFF. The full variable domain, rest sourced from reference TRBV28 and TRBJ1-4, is DVKVTQSSRYLVKRTGEKVFLECVQDMDHENMFWYRQDPGLGLRLIYFSYDVKMKEKGDIPEGYSVSREKKERFSLILESASTNQTSMYLCASLDPLGGEKLFFGSGTQLSVL.

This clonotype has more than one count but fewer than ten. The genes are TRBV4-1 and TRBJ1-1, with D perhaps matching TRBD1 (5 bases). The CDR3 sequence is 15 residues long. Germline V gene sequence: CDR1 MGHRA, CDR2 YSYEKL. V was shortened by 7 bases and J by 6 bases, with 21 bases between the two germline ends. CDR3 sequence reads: CASTPDPGTPSEAFF. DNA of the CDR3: TGCGCCAGCACTCCCGACCCGGGGACTCCTTCTGAAGCTTTCTTT.

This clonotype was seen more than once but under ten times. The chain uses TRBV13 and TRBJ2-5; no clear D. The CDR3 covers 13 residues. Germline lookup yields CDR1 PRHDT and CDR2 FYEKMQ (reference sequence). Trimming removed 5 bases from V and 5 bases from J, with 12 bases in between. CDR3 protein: CASSDTSSETQYF. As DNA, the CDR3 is TGTGCCAGCAGCGATACTTCGTCCGAGACCCAGTACTTC.

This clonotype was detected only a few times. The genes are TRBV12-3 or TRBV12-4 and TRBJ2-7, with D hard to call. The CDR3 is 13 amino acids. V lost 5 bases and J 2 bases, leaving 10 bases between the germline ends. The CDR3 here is CASSERFPYEQYF. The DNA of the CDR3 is TGTGCCAGCAGTGAAAGGTTCCCCTACGAGCAGTACTTC.

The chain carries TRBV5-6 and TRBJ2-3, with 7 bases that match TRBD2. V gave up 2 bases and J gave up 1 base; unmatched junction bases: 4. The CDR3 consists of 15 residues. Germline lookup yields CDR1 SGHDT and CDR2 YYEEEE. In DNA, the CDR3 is TGTGCCAGCAGCTTCGGACGGGGGGGCACAGATACGCAGTATTTT. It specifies CASSFGRGGTDTQYF.